A single sample gave rise to the 17 T cell receptor beta chains below, sequenced in a study of radiotherapy plus CTLA-4 blockade in lung cancer. Sequencing was performed with immunoSEQ multiplex PCR; in TCRdb, only in-frame clones are kept and a portion is missing. The sample holds tens of thousands of clones, 77% seen once. The sequences come from peripheral blood, collected from a patient treated with radiotherapy plus ipilimumab. The source is a human donor with non-small cell lung cancer who had a partial response to radiotherapy plus ipilimumab.

Concerning this clone itself: One junction end does not reproduce the germline sequence, and a read error may be involved. V is TRBV4-1 and J is TRBJ2-2, with a tentative D call TRBD2 (5 bases). The CDR3 length is 15 residues. Germline lookup yields CDR1 MGHRA and CDR2 YSYEKL. CDR3 sequence reads: CASSQDPGVSGELFF. Written as DNA, the CDR3 is TGTGCCAGCAGCCAAGATCCCGGGGTATCCGGGGAGCTGTTTTTT.

The gene calls are TRBV27 and TRBJ1-2; 9 bases are a match to TRBD1. The CDR3 has 16 residues. V was clipped by 4 bases and J by 4 bases; unmatched bases: 10. CDR1 and CDR2 from the germline V gene are MNHEY and SMNVEV (reference sequence). CDR3 in amino acids: CASSSTGQGLAYGYTF. CDR3 bases: TGTGCCAGCAGTTCCACGGGACAGGGTCTTGCCTATGGCTACACCTTC.

This clone has just a few counts. The chain joins TRBV4-3 to TRBJ1-2; TRBD1 aligns across 8 bases. The CDR3 sequence is 15 residues long. With V trimmed by 1 base and J by 7 bases, 8 bases remained unmatched. Per germline, CDR1 LGHNA and CDR2 YSLEER. The CDR3 coding sequence is TGCGCCAGCAGCCAAGGACCTCAGGGGGCGAGTGGCTACACCTTC. Translating gives CASSQGPQGASGYTF.

This clone was observed a handful of times. The J gene is TRBJ1-4, the V gene TRBV6-5; tentative D call: TRBD1 (6 bases). The CDR3 totals 14 residues. V shed 5 bases and J shed 7 bases, with 14 bases lying between them. From germline, CDR1 is MNHEY and CDR2 SVGAGI. CDR3 in amino acids: CASSVGGASEKLFF. The CDR3 coding sequence is TGTGCCAGCAGTGTTGGGGGGGCGTCTGAAAAACTGTTTTTT.

The chain combines TRBV9 with TRBJ1-3; no clear D gene. The V gene lost 4 bases and the J gene lost 4 bases, with 15 bases spanning the gap. The CDR3 consists of 15 residues. Germline CDR1 is SGDLS and CDR2 is YYNGEE. The CDR3 reads CASSREKLIGNTIYF. As DNA, the CDR3 is TGTGCCAGCAGCAGGGAGAAGTTGATAGGAAACACCATATATTTT.

This chain connects TRBV7-2 to TRBJ1-5; possible D gene TRBD1, 5 bases. V lost 4 bases, J lost 0 bases, and 16 bases lay in between. Germline-derived CDR1 and CDR2 are SGHTA and FQGNSA. CDR3 size: 17 residues. In DNA, the CDR3 is TGTGCCAGCAGCTCGCTGACAGCGCATCATAGCAATCAGCCCCAGCATTTT. Amino acids: CASSSLTAHHSNQPQHF.

V usage is TRBV4-3 and J usage is TRBJ1-5; 7 nucleotides line up with TRBD1. Looked up from germline, CDR1 is LGHNA and CDR2 is YSLEER. The V and J ends lost 2 bases and 9 bases, in that order; junction bases with no gene match: 7. The CDR3 consists of 14 residues. The CDR3 DNA reads as TGCGCCAGCAGCCAAACGACAGGGAGGCGGCCCCAGCATTTT. As protein: CASSQTTGRRPQHF.

A word on this clone: This CDR3 is also generated by other DNA sequences in the sample. The genes are TRBV10-2 and TRBJ1-1; D is possibly TRBD1 (5 bases). CDR3 length: 14 amino acids. V was pared by 2 bases and J by 8 bases, with 15 bases between. Germline V gene data show CDR1 as WSHSY and CDR2 as SAAADI. CDR3 loop: CASSEKRGSTEAFF. DNA of the CDR3: TGCGCCAGCAGTGAGAAAAGGGGCAGCACGGAAGCTTTCTTT.

This clone appeared a single time. This chain uses TRBV7-9 with TRBJ2-1, with 11 bases aligning to TRBD2. From germline, CDR1 is SEHNR and CDR2 FQNEAQ (reference sequence). Trimming removed 1 base from V and 4 bases from J; junction bases left unmatched: 0. CDR3 size: 15 residues. The CDR3 bases are TGTGCCAGCAGCTTAGGACTAGCGGGGTACAATGAGCAGTTCTTC. Encoded protein: CASSLGLAGYNEQFF.

This rearrangement joins TRBV21-1 to TRBJ1-2; the table gives TRBD1 as D, unverified against the DNA. TRBV21-1 is recorded as a pseudogene. The CDR3 covers 13 residues. The DNA for the CDR3 is TGTGCCAGCAGCGGCGGGACAGTCTATGGCTACACCTTC. As protein: CASSGGTVYGYTF.

A note on this clone: A junction boundary mismatches the germline segment, possibly from a read error. The chain is built from TRBV7-9 and TRBJ2-1; weak D call: TRBD2 (5 bases). The CDR3 has 14 residues. Germline loops: CDR1 SEHNR, CDR2 FQNEAQ (reference sequence). The CDR3 nucleotides are TGTGCCAGCAGCTTACCCCCTGACTACGATGAGCAGTTCTTC. This codes for CASSLPPDYDEQFF.

V and J are TRBV28 and TRBJ1-5; D call uncertain. The V end was cut by 6 bases, the J end by 9 bases, with 18 bases between. The length of the CDR3 is 14 residues. Germline V gene sequence: CDR1 MDHEN, CDR2 SYDVKM. Written as DNA, the CDR3 is TGTGCCAGCAGCGATAGAGGCCTTCTTTCGCCCCAGCATTTT. Residues: CASSDRGLLSPQHF. Combining the CDR3 with reference TRBV28 and TRBJ1-5 gives the whole variable domain DVKVTQSSRYLVKRTGEKVFLECVQDMDHENMFWYRQDPGLGLRLIYFSYDVKMKEKGDIPEGYSVSREKKERFSLILESASTNQTSMYLCASSDRGLLSPQHFGDGTRLSIL.

This clone was observed a handful of times. The gene calls are TRBV27 and TRBJ2-5, with D possibly matching TRBD1 (6 bases). CDR1 and CDR2 from the germline V gene are MNHEY and SMNVEV (reference sequence). With 4 bases removed from V and 5 bases from J, the gap between germline ends came to 20 bases. The CDR3 has 16 amino acids. CDR3 in amino acids: CASSSQPTGSRETQYF. CDR3 nucleotides: TGTGCCAGCAGTTCCCAGCCTACAGGGTCGAGGGAGACCCAGTACTTC.

The chain is built from TRBV25-1 and TRBJ2-5, with a possible D match to TRBD1 (6 bases). Germline assignment: CDR1 MGHDK and CDR2 SYGVNS. V shed 5 bases and J shed 3 bases, with 16 bases lying between them. The CDR3 contains 15 residues. CDR3 in amino acids: CASSNTGTPKETQYF. The DNA of the CDR3 is TGTGCCAGCAGTAACACCGGGACACCGAAAGAGACCCAGTACTTC.

The genes are TRBV7-2 and TRBJ2-3, with D possibly being TRBD1 (5 bases). The CDR3 contains 14 residues. Germline V gene sequence: CDR1 SGHTA, CDR2 FQGNSA. The germline V and J ends were trimmed by 2 bases and 3 bases, with 9 bases remaining between them. The DNA for the CDR3 is TGTGCCAGCAGCTTATCCGACAGTACAGATACGCAGTATTTT. This codes for CASSLSDSTDTQYF.

V and J are TRBV28 and TRBJ1-1; 8 bases align to TRBD1. V was pared by 5 bases and J by 0 bases, with 8 bases of the junction left unmatched. Germline CDR1 MDHEN, CDR2 SYDVKM. The CDR3 totals 16 residues. DNA for the CDR3: TGTGCCAGCAGTCCCCGAACAGGGGGGGTGAACACTGAAGCTTTCTTT. Protein sequence: CASSPRTGGVNTEAFF. The variable domain in full, with the rest retrieved from reference TRBV28 and TRBJ1-1, is DVKVTQSSRYLVKRTGEKVFLECVQDMDHENMFWYRQDPGLGLRLIYFSYDVKMKEKGDIPEGYSVSREKKERFSLILESASTNQTSMYLCASSPRTGGVNTEAFFGQGTRLTVV.

The chain combines TRBV5-8 with TRBJ1-6, with 7 bases aligning to TRBD1. Germline trimming cut 0 bases from V and 0 bases from J; bases unmatched to any gene: 6. The CDR3 is 18 residues long. The germline V gene encodes CDR1 SGHTS and CDR2 YDEGEE. DNA for the CDR3: TGTGCCAGCAGCTTGGCCCTACAGGGGAGCTCCTATAATTCACCCCTCCACTTT. Protein product: CASSLALQGSSYNSPLHF.